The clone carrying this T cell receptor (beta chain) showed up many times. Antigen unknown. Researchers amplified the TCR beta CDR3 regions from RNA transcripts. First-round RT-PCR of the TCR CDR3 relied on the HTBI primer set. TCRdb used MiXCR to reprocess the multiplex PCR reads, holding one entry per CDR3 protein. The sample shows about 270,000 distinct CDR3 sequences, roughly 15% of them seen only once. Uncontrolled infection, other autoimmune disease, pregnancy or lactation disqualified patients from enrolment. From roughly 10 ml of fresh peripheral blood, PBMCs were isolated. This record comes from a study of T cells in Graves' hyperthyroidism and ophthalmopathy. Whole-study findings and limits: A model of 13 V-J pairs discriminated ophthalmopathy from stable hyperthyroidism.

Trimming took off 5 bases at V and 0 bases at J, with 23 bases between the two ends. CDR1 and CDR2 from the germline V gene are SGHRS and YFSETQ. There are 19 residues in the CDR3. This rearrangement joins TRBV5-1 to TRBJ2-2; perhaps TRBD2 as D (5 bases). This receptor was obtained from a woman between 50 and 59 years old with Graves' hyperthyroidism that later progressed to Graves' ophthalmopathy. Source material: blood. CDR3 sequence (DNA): TGCGCCAGCAGGCTTGGCGGGCTCATTAGCGCGACGAACACCGGGGAGCTGTTTTTT. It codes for CASRLGGLISATNTGELFF.